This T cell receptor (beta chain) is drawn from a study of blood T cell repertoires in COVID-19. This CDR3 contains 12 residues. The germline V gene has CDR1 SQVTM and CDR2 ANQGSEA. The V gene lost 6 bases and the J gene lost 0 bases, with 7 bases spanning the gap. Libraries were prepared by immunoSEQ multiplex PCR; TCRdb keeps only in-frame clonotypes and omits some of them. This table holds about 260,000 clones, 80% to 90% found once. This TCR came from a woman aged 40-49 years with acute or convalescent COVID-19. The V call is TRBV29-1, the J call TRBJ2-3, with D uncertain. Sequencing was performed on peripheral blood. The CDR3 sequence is CSVAGSTDTQYF. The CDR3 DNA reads TGCAGCGTAGCTGGTAGCACAGATACGCAGTATTTT.